This is a list of T cell receptor beta chains from one sample in a study of blood T cell repertoires in COVID-19. The method was immunoSEQ multiplex PCR; TCRdb's version includes in-frame clones alone and lacks a portion of them. The repertoire has 100,000 to 150,000 clones, roughly 84% of them found once; the top ten carry approximately 12%. Sequencing was carried out using peripheral blood. All receptors derive from a woman aged 30 to 39 who had recovered from COVID-19. Both conserved end residues are part of each CDR3. Size tells how often a clone was seen (once, few, many) or the class of an expanded clone, and some rows leave it out.

>NA|TRBV14|TRBJ2-1
CASSRQGYNEQFF
>NA|TRBV11-2|TRBJ2-2
CASSLDRANIGELFF
>few|TRBV18|TRBJ1-2
CASSPLADRANGYTF
>NA|TRBV19|TRBJ1-1
CASTPTGGTEAFF
>NA|TRBV15|TRBJ1-1
CATQGVATEAFF
>NA|TRBV7-8|TRBJ2-3
CASSFLDGSWVDTQYF
>few|TRBV27|TRBJ2-7
CASSSDVQGYEQYF
>NA|TRBV9|TRBJ1-2
CASSRDRGDGANYGYTF
>NA|TRBV5-1|TRBJ2-1
CASSGGGSGGSYNEQFF
>NA|TRBV19|TRBJ1-1
CASQAPISSRTEAFF
>NA|TRBV9|TRBJ1-6
CASSLQGGNSPLHF
>NA|TRBV9|TRBJ1-1
CASTQTGAGEAFF
>NA|TRBV3-1/TRBV3-2|TRBJ2-3
CASSQEEGSTDTQYF
>NA|TRBV6-2/TRBV6-3|TRBJ1-3
CASSFRPANSGNTIYF
>NA|TRBV29-1|TRBJ2-7
CSVEDAGDEQYF
>NA|TRBV13|TRBJ2-2
CASSYGRQGYTGELFF
>NA|TRBV6-1|TRBJ2-3
CASSEAEGGGTDTQYF
>once|TRBV9|TRBJ2-6
CASSAYKSGANVLTF
>NA|TRBV4-2|TRBJ2-7
CASSQTGAGSYEQYF
>NA|TRBV12-5|TRBJ1-1
CASGLRNPGTDNIEAFF
>NA|TRBV5-1|TRBJ2-7
CASSDLWTSDKTYEQYF
>NA|TRBV19|TRBJ1-6
CASSPTDSSSYNSPLHF
>NA|TRBV18|TRBJ1-1
CASTYTGTPEAFF
>once|TRBV19|TRBJ2-7
CASSTWGGPNEQYF
>NA|TRBV5-6|TRBJ1-1
CASSLKGEAFF
>few|TRBV29-1|TRBJ2-7
CSVELLQGQGSSEQYF
>NA|TRBV27|TRBJ2-1
CASSLSSGNEQFF